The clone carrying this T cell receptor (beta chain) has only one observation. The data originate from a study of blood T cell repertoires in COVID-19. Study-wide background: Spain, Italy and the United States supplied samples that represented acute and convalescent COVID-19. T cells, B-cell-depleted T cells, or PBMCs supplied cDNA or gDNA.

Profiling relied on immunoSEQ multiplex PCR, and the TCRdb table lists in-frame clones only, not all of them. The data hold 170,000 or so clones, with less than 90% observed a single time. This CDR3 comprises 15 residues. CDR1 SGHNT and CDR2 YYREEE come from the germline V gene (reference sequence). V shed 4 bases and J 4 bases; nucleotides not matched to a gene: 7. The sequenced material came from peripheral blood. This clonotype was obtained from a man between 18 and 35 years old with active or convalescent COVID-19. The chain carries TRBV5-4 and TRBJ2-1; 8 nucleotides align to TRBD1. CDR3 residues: CASSGRRGQYNEQFF. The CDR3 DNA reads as TGTGCCAGCAGCGGGCGCAGGGGGCAATACAATGAGCAGTTCTTC.